The 14 T cell receptor beta chains given below trace back to one sample, sequenced in a study of blood T cell repertoires in COVID-19. Sequenced by immunoSEQ multiplex PCR; TCRdb stores in-frame clones only, minus some. The sample has over 200,000 clones; 88% are singletons. Specimen: PBMCs or T cells enriched from blood (not recorded which). These TCRs come from a woman aged 25 to 45 who had been exposed to COVID-19.

This clone occurred once. This chain connects TRBV19 to TRBJ1-5; possible D gene TRBD1, 6 bases. Between the trimmed V and J ends, which lost 6 bases and 2 bases, there was a span of 14 bases. Germline CDR1 and CDR2: LNHDA and SQIVND (reference sequence). This CDR3 has 15 amino acids. The CDR3 region has the DNA TGTGCCAGTAGCCAACAGGGAACGGGCAATCAGCCCCAGCATTTT. This sequence encodes CASSQQGTGNQPQHF.

V is TRBV5-1 and J is TRBJ2-5; D possibly corresponds to TRBD2 (6 bases). In germline, CDR1 is SGHRS, CDR2 YFSETQ. This CDR3 contains 15 residues. V gave up 4 bases and J gave up 5 bases, with 18 bases separating them. The CDR3 here is CASSGGGPRAETQYF. The CDR3 DNA follows: TGCGCCAGCAGCGGCGGAGGGCCTAGGGCGGAGACCCAGTACTTC.

The V and J genes are TRBV9 and TRBJ2-7, with 8 bases that match TRBD1. Germline loops: CDR1 SGDLS, CDR2 YYNGEE. The CDR3 loop spans 14 amino acids. Trimming cost V 0 bases and J 5 bases; bases outside gene matches: 4. The CDR3 protein is CASSVGAGGDEQYF. DNA of the CDR3: TGTGCCAGCAGCGTAGGGGCAGGGGGCGACGAGCAGTACTTC.

The rearrangement uses TRBV27 and TRBJ1-6; no definite D call. This CDR3 region has 17 residues. Germline values: CDR1 MNHEY, CDR2 SMNVEV (reference sequence). Trimming removed 5 bases at V and 0 bases at J, with 14 bases between. The CDR3 protein is CASSPTGISSYNSPLHF. CDR3 in DNA: TGTGCCAGCAGTCCAACGGGGATTAGCTCCTATAATTCACCCCTCCACTTT.

This chain links TRBV15 with TRBJ2-3; D not certain. V shed 0 bases and J shed 2 bases, with 15 bases lying between them. CDR1 LNHNV and CDR2 YYDKDF come from the germline V gene (reference sequence). This CDR3 region has 17 residues. The CDR3: CATSRDWANPNTDTQYF. CDR3 nucleotides: TGTGCCACCAGCAGAGACTGGGCGAACCCTAACACAGATACGCAGTATTTT.

V and J are TRBV2 and TRBJ1-4, with D possibly TRBD1 on 6 matching bases. CDR3 length equals 13 residues. The germline CDR1 and CDR2 sequences are SNHLY and FYNNEI. The ends were cut back, 9 bases at V and 0 bases at J, with 8 bases in the middle. In DNA, the CDR3 is TGTGCCAGTGGACAGTCAACTAATGAAAAACTGTTTTTT. This translates into CASGQSTNEKLFF. Full variable domain (missing parts from reference TRBV2 and TRBJ1-4): EPEVTQTPSHQVTQMGQEVILRCVPISNHLYFYWYRQILGQKVEFLVSFYNNEISEKSEIFDDQFSVERPDGSNFTLKIRSTKLEDSAMYFCASGQSTNEKLFFGSGTQLSVL.

V gene TRBV7-9 combines with J gene TRBJ2-3; the match to TRBD2 covers 9 bases. Germline CDR1 and CDR2: SEHNR and FQNEAQ (reference sequence). V lost 5 bases to trimming and J lost 4 bases; unmatched junction nucleotides: 7. The CDR3 length is 15 residues. The CDR3 protein is CASSHSGSRADTQYF. Here the CDR3 DNA reads TGTGCCAGCAGCCATAGCGGGAGCAGGGCAGATACGCAGTATTTT.

This chain joins TRBV19 and TRBJ2-2; 7 positions agree with TRBD1. The J segment lost 5 bases and the V segment lost 5 bases, leaving 8 bases of the junction unmatched. The germline V gene encodes CDR1 LNHDA and CDR2 SQIVND (reference sequence). This CDR3 is built from 15 residues. The CDR3 DNA reads TGTGCCAGTAGTGCCGACAGGGCTTTTACCGGGGAGCTGTTTTTT. Amino acid sequence: CASSADRAFTGELFF.

This chain uses TRBV16 with TRBJ1-2, with D possibly being TRBD1 (5 bases). Germline V lookup: CDR1 KGHSY, CDR2 FQNENV. Trimming pared 5 bases from V and 2 bases from J, leaving 15 bases between. The CDR3 has 15 residues. CDR3 sequence: CASSSKVPGNYGYTF. The CDR3 DNA is TGTGCCAGCAGCTCGAAAGTACCAGGGAACTATGGCTACACCTTC.

The V call is TRBV11-2, the J call TRBJ1-1; D is uncertain. The CDR3 is 12 residues long. The germline V and J ends were trimmed by 5 bases and 5 bases, with 9 bases remaining between them. Germline V CDR1 and CDR2: SGHAT, FQNNGV. The CDR3 region is CASSTRGTEAFF. The CDR3, as DNA: TGTGCCAGCAGCACCCGGGGAACTGAAGCTTTCTTT.

The chain employs TRBV5-4 and TRBJ1-1, with a weak D call TRBD1 (6 bases). CDR1 is SGHNT, CDR2 YYREEE, per germline (reference sequence). This CDR3 has 15 amino acids. The germline V and J ends were trimmed by 4 bases and 2 bases, with 15 bases remaining between them. The CDR3 loop reads CASSAVQGANTEAFF. The DNA for the CDR3 is TGTGCCAGCAGCGCTGTACAGGGTGCCAACACTGAAGCTTTCTTT. The whole variable domain, filled in from reference TRBV5-4 and TRBJ1-1, reads ETGVTQSPTHLIKTRGQQVTLRCSSQSGHNTVSWYQQALGQGPQFIFQYYREEENGRGNFPPRFSGLQFPNYSSELNVNALELDDSALYLCASSAVQGANTEAFFGQGTRLTVV.

This clone has only one observation. The chain joins TRBV2 to TRBJ1-2, with 7 bases lining up with TRBD1. This CDR3 has 13 amino acids. The trim removed 10 bases at V and 5 bases at J, leaving 10 bases unmatched. Looked up from germline, CDR1 is SNHLY and CDR2 is FYNNEI. The CDR3 DNA sequence: TGTGCCACTTCCCCGACAGGGCGGTATGGCTACACCTTC. It specifies CATSPTGRYGYTF.

The chain couples TRBV9 to TRBJ2-6; no clear D. Trimming removed 0 bases from V and 0 bases from J, with 13 bases in between. This CDR3 has 18 amino acids. Germline V CDR1 and CDR2: SGDLS, YYNGEE. CDR3 loop: CASSVDLGPSSGANVLTF. The CDR3 nucleotides are TGTGCCAGCAGCGTAGATCTAGGCCCTAGCTCTGGGGCCAACGTCCTGACTTTC.

The genes are TRBV5-5 and TRBJ1-1; 9 positions match TRBD1. CDR3 length equals 19 residues. Germline CDR1 SGHKS, CDR2 YYEKEE (reference sequence). The J segment lost 4 bases and the V segment lost 4 bases, leaving 20 bases of the junction unmatched. Written as DNA, the CDR3 is TGTGCCAGCAGCCGCCGACAAACGGGACAGGGTAGGGAGGGCACTGAAGCTTTCTTT. This codes for CASSRRQTGQGREGTEAFF.